These 28 T cell receptor beta chains originate from one sample sequenced in a study of T cell responses to AZD1222 COVID-19 vaccine. Measured with immunoSEQ multiplex PCR; TCRdb has only the in-frame clones, and not every one. The sample records around 190,000 clones, 90% to 95% being singletons. Material: peripheral blood, obtained 28 days after the second AZD1222 dose. Source of these receptors: an adult who received the AZD1222 COVID-19 vaccine.

J is TRBJ2-2 and V is TRBV7-2; D is perhaps TRBD2 (6 bases). V was clipped by 3 bases and J by 6 bases, with 17 bases between them. The CDR3 runs 16 residues. CDR1 and CDR2 (germline): SGHTA, FQGNSA. CDR3 in DNA: TGTGCCAGCAGCTTCTGGGTACTAGCCGGAGCCGGGGAGCTGTTTTTT. This translates into CASSFWVLAGAGELFF.

This clone was detected once. The rearrangement uses TRBV6-5 and TRBJ1-2, with a possible D match to TRBD1 (6 bases). Germline CDR1 and CDR2: MNHEY and SVGAGI. V was cut by 1 base and J by 2 bases, with 11 bases left in between. The CDR3 runs to 15 residues. Here the CDR3 reads CASSYFATGNYGYTF. The CDR3 DNA reads as TGTGCCAGCAGTTACTTCGCAACAGGGAACTATGGCTACACCTTC.

The gene calls are TRBV4-1 and TRBJ2-7, with 11 bases fitting TRBD1. The CDR3 extends over 15 amino acids. CDR1 and CDR2 (germline): MGHRA, YSYEKL. V lost 4 bases and J lost 5; bases outside the gene matches: 7. CDR3 sequence reads: CASSPSGTGGNEQYF. The CDR3 region has the DNA TGCGCCAGCAGCCCCTCAGGGACAGGGGGTAACGAGCAGTACTTC.

The chain carries TRBV3-1 (or the pseudogene TRBV3-2) and TRBJ2-7; a possible D gene is TRBD1 (6 bases). The germline gives CDR1 LGHDT, CDR2 YNNKEL (reference sequence). V lost 0 bases and J lost 4, with 13 bases in between. The CDR3 is made up of 15 amino acids. The CDR3 sequence is CASSQDLGRGYEQYF. The CDR3 nucleotides read TGTGCCAGCAGCCAAGATCTCGGCAGGGGATACGAGCAGTACTTC.

J is TRBJ2-1 and V is TRBV18, with 7 positions matching TRBD2. The germline CDR1 and CDR2 sequences are KGHSH and LQKENI. J was trimmed by 6 bases and V by 2 bases; bases with no gene match: 7. CDR3 length equals 15 residues. The chain's CDR3 is CASSPRTTGGNEQFF. CDR3 coding DNA: TGTGCCAGCTCACCAAGGACCACGGGGGGCAATGAGCAGTTCTTC.

This rearrangement joins TRBV7-8 to TRBJ2-1; no firm D call. The germline CDR1 and CDR2 sequences are SGHVS and FQNEAQ. The CDR3 loop spans 11 amino acids. V lost 5 bases and J lost 9, with 8 bases in between. This CDR3 reads CASSPRGEQFF. As DNA, the CDR3 is TGTGCCAGCAGCCCCCGTGGTGAGCAGTTCTTC.

Remarks on this clone: At one boundary the junction diverges from the germline segment, which might be a read error. The chain combines TRBV5-1 with TRBJ2-1; 8 nucleotides match TRBD1. Germline CDR1 is SGHRS and CDR2 is YFSETQ. This CDR3 comprises 12 residues. In DNA, the CDR3 is TGCGCCAGCAGCTTCAGAGACAGGGGTGCGGTCTTC. It yields the protein CASSFRDRGAVF.

The chain employs TRBV2 and TRBJ2-2; 7 nucleotides align to TRBD2. Germline CDR1 SNHLY, CDR2 FYNNEI. V lost 5 bases, J lost 4 bases, and 7 bases stayed unmatched. The length of the CDR3 is 15 residues. CDR3 DNA sequence: TGTGCCAGCAGTACGAGAAGCGGGACCACCGGGGAGCTGTTTTTT. This encodes CASSTRSGTTGELFF. Full variable domain (missing parts from reference TRBV2 and TRBJ2-2): EPEVTQTPSHQVTQMGQEVILRCVPISNHLYFYWYRQILGQKVEFLVSFYNNEISEKSEIFDDQFSVERPDGSNFTLKIRSTKLEDSAMYFCASSTRSGTTGELFFGEGSRLTVL.

The rearrangement links TRBV5-1 to TRBJ2-2; the D is unclear. Trimming removed 9 bases from V and 2 bases from J, with 20 bases in between. From germline, CDR1 is SGHRS and CDR2 YFSETQ. The CDR3 extends over 16 amino acids. CDR3 DNA: TGCGCCACCAGAAGTGATATCGACCTTAACACCGGGGAGCTGTTTTTT. Residues: CATRSDIDLNTGELFF. Based on the CDR3 plus reference TRBV5-1 and TRBJ2-2, the full variable domain is KAGVTQTPRYLIKTRGQQVTLSCSPISGHRSVSWYQQTPGQGLQFLFEYFSETQRNKGNFPGRFSGRQFSNSRSEMNVSTLELGDSALYLCATRSDIDLNTGELFFGEGSRLTVL.

The CDR3 spells CASSLDLSRATQETQYF. The CDR3 DNA sequence: TGTGCCAGCAGCTTAGATCTGTCGAGGGCGACGCAAGAGACCCAGTACTTC. The V and J genes are TRBV7-9 and TRBJ2-5; tentatively, D is TRBD2 (5 bases). The germline V gene encodes CDR1 SEHNR and CDR2 FQNEAQ (reference sequence). This CDR3 contains 17 residues. V was pared by 1 base and J by 2 bases, with 17 bases between.

The chain couples TRBV6-6 to TRBJ2-7; D unresolved. Germline assignment: CDR1 MNHNY and CDR2 SVGAGI (reference sequence). With 0 bases removed from V and 5 bases from J, the gap between germline ends came to 17 bases. This CDR3 is built from 16 residues. This chain's CDR3 is CASSYSETIRLDEQYF. The DNA for the CDR3 is TGTGCCAGCAGTTACTCGGAAACAATTAGGCTCGACGAGCAGTACTTC.

The chain links TRBV12-2 to TRBJ1-4. TRBV12-2 is reported as a pseudogene. This CDR3 region has 14 residues. CDR3 amino acids: CASRLFPDGRKTVF. In DNA, the CDR3 is TGTGCAAGTCGCTTATTTCCGGACGGGCGAAAAACTGTTTTT.

The J gene is TRBJ1-4, the V gene TRBV14, with 7 nucleotides matching TRBD1. Germline CDR1 reads SGHDN; CDR2 reads FVKESK. V was pared by 0 bases and J by 8 bases, with 15 bases of the junction left unmatched. The CDR3 has 18 residues. CDR3: CASSQEKGTARTREKLFF. The CDR3 bases are TGTGCCAGCAGCCAAGAGAAAGGGACAGCCCGAACAAGGGAAAAACTGTTTTTT.

This clone has just a few counts. The rearrangement uses TRBV2 and TRBJ2-1; D unclear. The V gene's germline CDR1 is SNHLY and CDR2 FYNNEI. The V end was cut by 7 bases, the J end by 0 bases, with 7 bases between. The CDR3 runs 13 residues. The CDR3 nucleotides are TGTGCCAGCATGGTGGGCTCCTACAATGAGCAGTTCTTC. Translated: CASMVGSYNEQFF.

The gene calls are TRBV11-2 and TRBJ2-3; a possible D gene is TRBD2 (6 bases). CDR1 and CDR2 from the germline V gene are SGHAT and FQNNGV. The CDR3 loop spans 16 amino acids. The V end lost 4 bases, the J end lost 1 base, and 15 bases lay between the germline ends. CDR3: CASSSGLSSRTDTQYF. CDR3 bases: TGTGCCAGCAGCTCGGGACTTTCTTCCCGCACAGATACGCAGTATTTT.

This chain connects TRBV7-9 to TRBJ2-2, with a weak D call TRBD2 (7 bases). Trimming removed 2 bases at V and 3 bases at J, with 10 bases between. The CDR3 contains 15 residues. The germline CDR1 and CDR2 sequences are SEHNR and FQNEAQ (reference sequence). The DNA for the CDR3 is TGTGCCAGCAGCTTAAGGGGGGGAGACACCGGGGAGCTGTTTTTT. Translating gives CASSLRGGDTGELFF. Full variable domain (remainder filled in from reference TRBV7-9 and TRBJ2-2): DTGVSQNPRHKITKRGQNVTFRCDPISEHNRLYWYRQTLGQGPEFLTYFQNEAQLEKSRLLSDRFSAERPKGSFSTLEIQRTEQGDSAMYLCASSLRGGDTGELFFGEGSRLTVL.

This chain connects TRBV5-6 to TRBJ1-6, with D unresolved. The CDR3 is made up of 15 amino acids. V lost 1 base to trimming and J lost 5 bases, with 10 bases between them. Looked up from germline, CDR1 is SGHDT and CDR2 is YYEEEE. The CDR3 sequence: CASSLPRSHNSPLHF. For the CDR3, the DNA is TGTGCCAGCAGCTTGCCCAGGAGCCATAATTCACCCCTCCACTTT.

This clone was counted once. The chain uses TRBV6-2 or TRBV6-3 and TRBJ1-5; a weak D match, TRBD1 (5 bases). The CDR3 is made up of 15 amino acids. Trimming left V 0 bases short and J 9 bases short, with 15 bases between. Looked up from germline, CDR1 is MNHEY and CDR2 is SVGEGT. In DNA, the CDR3 is TGTGCCAGCAGTTACTCTGACAGACTCTTACGGCCCCAGCATTTT. Protein product: CASSYSDRLLRPQHF.

The V gene is TRBV7-6, the J gene TRBJ2-7, with TRBD1 matching 9 bases. V lost 0 bases, J lost 0 bases, and 3 bases stayed unmatched. Germline-derived CDR1 and CDR2 are SGHVS and FNYEAQ. CDR3 size: 16 residues. CDR3 sequence (DNA): TGTGCCAGCAGCTTAGCGGGGACAGGGAGCTCCTACGAGCAGTACTTC. It is translated as CASSLAGTGSSYEQYF. The entire variable domain, with the rest obtained from reference TRBV7-6 and TRBJ2-7, is as follows: GAGVSQSPRYKVTKRGQDVALRCDPISGHVSLYWYRQALGQGPEFLTYFNYEAQQDKSGLPNDRFSAERPEGSISTLTIQRTEQRDSAMYRCASSLAGTGSSYEQYFGPGTRLTVT.

The chain combines TRBV12-3 or TRBV12-4 with TRBJ2-3; weak D call: TRBD1 (6 bases). V lost 6 bases and J 9 bases, leaving 13 bases between the germline ends. The length of the CDR3 is 12 residues. CDR3 region: CASRDSRGTQYF. The CDR3, as DNA: TGTGCCAGCAGGGACAGTCGGGGCACGCAGTATTTT.

The count of this clone is one. The rearrangement joins TRBV6-1 to TRBJ2-3; the D is unclear. Looked up from germline, CDR1 is MNHNS and CDR2 is SASEGT. The length of the CDR3 is 15 residues. V lost 2 bases to trimming and J lost 0 bases, with 9 bases between them. The CDR3 loop is CASSERRPSTDTQYF. The CDR3, as DNA: TGTGCCAGCAGTGAACGCAGACCTAGCACAGATACGCAGTATTTT.

The chain employs TRBV3-1 (or the pseudogene TRBV3-2) and TRBJ1-5; D may be TRBD1 (5 bases). V lost 0 bases and J lost 2, with 11 bases in between. There are 16 residues in the CDR3. Germline CDR1 and CDR2: LGHDT and YNNKEL (reference sequence). Written as DNA, the CDR3 is TGTGCCAGCAGCCAAGACTTAGGGGTTGGCAATCAGCCCCAGCATTTT. Residues: CASSQDLGVGNQPQHF.

The rearrangement joins TRBV11-1 to TRBJ2-7; possible D gene TRBD2, 6 bases. V lost 8 bases and J lost 3, with 8 bases in between. The V gene's germline CDR1 is SGHAT and CDR2 FQDESV (reference sequence). The CDR3 runs 11 residues. CDR3 amino acids: CASRGFYEQYF. The CDR3 nucleotides are TGTGCCAGCCGGGGGTTCTACGAGCAGTACTTC.

CDR3 coding DNA: TGCAGCGTTGAAAAGGGATCGGGTGGCTACACCTTC. Its translation is CSVEKGSGGYTF. The V call is TRBV29-1, the J call TRBJ1-2; no clear D gene. The CDR3 is 12 amino acids. Looked up from germline, CDR1 is SQVTM and CDR2 is ANQGSEA. V gave up 2 bases and J gave up 7 bases, with 11 bases separating them.

The J gene is TRBJ1-1, the V gene TRBV28; D unresolved. Germline values: CDR1 MDHEN, CDR2 SYDVKM. This CDR3 is 13 amino acids long. The germline V and J ends were trimmed by 4 bases and 1 base, with 7 bases remaining between them. CDR3 region: CASSSPWNTEAFF. In DNA form, the CDR3 reads TGTGCCAGCAGTTCGCCCTGGAACACTGAAGCTTTCTTT.

The rearrangement uses TRBV19 and TRBJ1-3; D unresolved. With 9 bases removed from V and 0 bases from J, the gap between germline ends came to 12 bases. This CDR3 has 14 residues. Germline CDR1 and CDR2: LNHDA and SQIVND (reference sequence). The CDR3 reads CASLNFISGNTIYF. CDR3 coding DNA: TGTGCCAGCCTCAATTTTATCTCTGGAAACACCATATATTTT.

The chain combines TRBV7-8 with TRBJ2-6; perhaps D is TRBD1 or TRBD2 (5 bases each). The V gene's germline CDR1 is SGHVS and CDR2 FQNEAQ. V lost 5 bases and J 4 bases, leaving 12 bases between the germline ends. CDR3 length: 15 amino acids. Here the CDR3 reads CASSRGGVGANVLTF. CDR3 bases: TGTGCCAGCAGCCGTGGGGGTGTCGGGGCCAACGTCCTGACTTTC.

V is TRBV21-1 and J is TRBJ2-1; the table's D call TRBD2 went unverified against the DNA. TRBV21-1 counts as a pseudogene. This CDR3 contains 14 residues. The chain's CDR3 is CASLRDYPRYEQFF. As DNA, the CDR3 is TGTGCCAGCCTCCGGGACTACCCCCGATACGAGCAGTTCTTC.